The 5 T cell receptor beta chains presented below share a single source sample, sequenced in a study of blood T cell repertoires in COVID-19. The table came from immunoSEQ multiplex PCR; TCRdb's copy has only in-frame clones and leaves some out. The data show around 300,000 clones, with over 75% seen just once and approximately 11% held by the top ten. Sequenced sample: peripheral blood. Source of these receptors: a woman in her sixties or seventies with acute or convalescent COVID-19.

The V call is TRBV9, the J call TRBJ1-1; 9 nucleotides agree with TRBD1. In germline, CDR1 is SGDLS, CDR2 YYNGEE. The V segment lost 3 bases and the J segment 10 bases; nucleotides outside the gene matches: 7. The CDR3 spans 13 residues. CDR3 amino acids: CASSASGTGLAFF. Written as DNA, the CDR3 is TGTGCCAGCAGCGCTAGTGGGACAGGGCTAGCTTTCTTT.

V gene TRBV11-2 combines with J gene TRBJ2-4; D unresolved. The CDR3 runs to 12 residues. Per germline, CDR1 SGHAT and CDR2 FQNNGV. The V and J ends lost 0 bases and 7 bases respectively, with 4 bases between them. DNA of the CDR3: TGTGCCAGCAGCTTAGACTCTAACATTCAGTACTTC. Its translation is CASSLDSNIQYF. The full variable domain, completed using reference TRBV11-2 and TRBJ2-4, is EAGVAQSPRYKIIEKRQSVAFWCNPISGHATLYWYQQILGQGPKLLIQFQNNGVVDDSQLPKDRFSAERLKGVDSTLKIQPAKLEDSAVYLCASSLDSNIQYFGAGTRLSVL.

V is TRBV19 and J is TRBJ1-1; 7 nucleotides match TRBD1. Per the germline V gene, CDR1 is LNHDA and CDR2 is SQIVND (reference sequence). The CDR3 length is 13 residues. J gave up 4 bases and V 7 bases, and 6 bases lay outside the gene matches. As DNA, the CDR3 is TGTGCCAGTACCTCACAGGGGAGCACTGAAGCTTTCTTT. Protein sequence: CASTSQGSTEAFF.

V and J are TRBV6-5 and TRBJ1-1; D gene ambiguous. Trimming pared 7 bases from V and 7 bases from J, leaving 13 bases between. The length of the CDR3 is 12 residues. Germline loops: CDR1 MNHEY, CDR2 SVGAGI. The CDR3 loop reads CASKRDESEAFF. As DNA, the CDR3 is TGTGCCAGCAAGAGGGATGAGAGTGAAGCTTTCTTT.

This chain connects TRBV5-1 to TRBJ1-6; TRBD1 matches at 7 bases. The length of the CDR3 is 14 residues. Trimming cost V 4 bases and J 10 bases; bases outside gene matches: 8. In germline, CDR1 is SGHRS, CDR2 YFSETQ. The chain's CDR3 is CASSLTGEGSPLHF. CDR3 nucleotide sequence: TGCGCCAGCAGCCTTACAGGGGAAGGCTCACCCCTCCACTTT. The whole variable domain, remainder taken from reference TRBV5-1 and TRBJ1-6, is KAGVTQTPRYLIKTRGQQVTLSCSPISGHRSVSWYQQTPGQGLQFLFEYFSETQRNKGNFPGRFSGRQFSNSRSEMNVSTLELGDSALYLCASSLTGEGSPLHFGNGTRLTVT.